The 2 T cell receptor beta chains below come from one sample, sequenced in a study of cytomegalovirus exposure and HLA in healthy donors. The PCR was carried out with 60 Vbeta primers and 13 Jbeta primers. Using immunoSEQ multiplex PCR, the repertoire was profiled, and TCRdb retains in-frame clones only, with some absent. The data hold 160,000 or so clones, with approximately 77% observed a single time. Sequenced: PBMCs. The receptors stem from a man aged 25-45 years in good health and CMV-seropositive.

This clone was recorded a few times. The V and J genes are TRBV28 and TRBJ2-7; 7 nucleotides align to TRBD1. The V gene end was trimmed by 3 bases and the J gene end by 2 bases; junction bases not matched to a gene: 4. Germline CDR1 and CDR2: MDHEN and SYDVKM. This CDR3 is built from 14 residues. This CDR3 reads CASSFKGAPYEQYF. CDR3 nucleotide sequence: TGTGCCAGCAGTTTTAAGGGGGCTCCCTACGAGCAGTACTTC.

The CDR3 spells CAWSGGTGDIMTYEQYF. In DNA, the CDR3 is TGTGCCTGGAGTGGTGGGACAGGGGATATAATGACCTACGAGCAGTACTTC. The J gene is TRBJ2-7, the V gene TRBV30; 10 bases agree with TRBD1. This CDR3 contains 17 residues. Germline-derived CDR1 and CDR2 are GTSNPN and SVGIG (reference sequence). Trimming removed 1 base from V and 2 bases from J; junction bases left unmatched: 11.